This T cell receptor beta chain was retrieved from a study of shared clonotypes between healthy human individuals. Naive-designated CD8 cells lacked CD45RO, were positively enriched for CCR7, and omitted terminally differentiated effector memory CD45RA+ cells. Per the original data handling: Filtering of immunoSEQ junctional sequences could not match full-length read filtering. Repertoires were generated with immunoSEQ multiplex PCR, while TCRdb's copy carries only in-frame clones and drops some. D and trimming come from the DNA, and the V and J calls and clone size come from that table. This table has over 2,000,000 clones, about 93% appearing once. The CDR3 has 17 residues.

Source material: naive CD8+ T cells from PBMCs. This TCR was recovered from a man aged 18 to 29 in good health. Some clones in this sample may be carry-over from other donors' samples. This chain links TRBV21-1 with TRBJ2-5; no check of the table's D call, TRBD1, against the DNA was made. TRBV21-1 is termed a pseudogene. The CDR3 DNA sequence: TGTGCCAGCAGCCACCAGGGGGCAGGGGAGGTTGAGGAGACCCAGTACTTC. Its protein product is CASSHQGAGEVEETQYF.